This T cell receptor beta chain was profiled in a study of blood T cell repertoires in COVID-19. In the study overall: Some COVID-19 samples were acute and others convalescent; all came from the United States, Italy and Spain.

Germline V lookup: CDR1 KGHDR, CDR2 SFDVKD. The CDR3 extends over 17 amino acids. With 3 bases clipped from V and 7 bases from J, the junction kept 13 bases outside the gene matches. Clones were read by immunoSEQ multiplex PCR, and TCRdb kept only the in-frame ones, dropping some. The data contain 100,000 to 150,000 clones, around 83% of them singletons. This clonotype was obtained from an elderly woman with COVID-19, enrolled during active disease. The material sequenced was peripheral blood. This chain joins TRBV24-1 and TRBJ2-1; 8 nucleotides line up with TRBD2. CDR3 residues: CATSDNLKREWLNEQFF. As DNA, the CDR3 is TGTGCCACCAGTGATAACCTGAAGCGGGAGTGGTTGAATGAGCAGTTCTTC.